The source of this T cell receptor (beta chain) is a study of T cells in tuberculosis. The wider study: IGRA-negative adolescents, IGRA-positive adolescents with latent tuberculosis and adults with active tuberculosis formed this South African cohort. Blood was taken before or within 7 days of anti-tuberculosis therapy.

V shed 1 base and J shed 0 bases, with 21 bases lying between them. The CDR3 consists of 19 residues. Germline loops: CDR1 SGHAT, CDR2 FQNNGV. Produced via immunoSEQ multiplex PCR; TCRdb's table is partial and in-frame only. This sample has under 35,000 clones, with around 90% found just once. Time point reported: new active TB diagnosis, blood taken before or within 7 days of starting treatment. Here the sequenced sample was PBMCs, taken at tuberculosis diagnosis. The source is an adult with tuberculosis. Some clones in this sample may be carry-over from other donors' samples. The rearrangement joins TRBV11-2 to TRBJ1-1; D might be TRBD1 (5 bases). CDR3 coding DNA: TGTGCCAGCAGCTTAGCCCTTGCGGGGATCAGGGCGGTGAACACTGAAGCTTTCTTT. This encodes CASSLALAGIRAVNTEAFF.